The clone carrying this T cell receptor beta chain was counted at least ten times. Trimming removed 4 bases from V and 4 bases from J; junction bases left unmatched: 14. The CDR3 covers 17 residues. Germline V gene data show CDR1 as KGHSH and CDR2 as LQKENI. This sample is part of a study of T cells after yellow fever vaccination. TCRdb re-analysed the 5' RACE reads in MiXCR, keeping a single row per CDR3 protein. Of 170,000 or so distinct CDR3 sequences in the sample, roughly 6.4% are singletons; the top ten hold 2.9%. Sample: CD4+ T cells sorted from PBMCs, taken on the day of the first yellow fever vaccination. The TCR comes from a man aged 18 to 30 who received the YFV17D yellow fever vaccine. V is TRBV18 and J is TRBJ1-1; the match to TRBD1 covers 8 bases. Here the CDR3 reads CASSLYPQGEGSTEAFF. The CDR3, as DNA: TGTGCCAGCTCACTGTACCCACAGGGGGAAGGTAGCACTGAAGCTTTCTTT.